The 26 T cell receptor beta chains presented below share a single source sample, sequenced in a study of cytomegalovirus exposure and HLA in healthy donors. PCR primers comprised 60 Vbeta and 13 Jbeta primers. Some clones are missing from TCRdb's copy, which holds only in-frame ones; the method was immunoSEQ multiplex PCR. Among about 170,000 clones, roughly four fifths were seen once, and the ten largest hold under 2.5%. Sequencing was performed on PBMCs. These TCRs come from a woman in her 30s in good health and CMV-seropositive.

This clone appeared once. This sequence joins TRBV30 and TRBJ1-1; D unresolved. The CDR3 has 13 amino acids. The germline V gene encodes CDR1 GTSNPN and CDR2 SVGIG (reference sequence). Trimming left V 1 base short and J 6 bases short, with 12 bases between. The CDR3 sequence is CAWSEGGWSEAFF. CDR3 DNA: TGTGCCTGGAGTGAAGGCGGATGGTCTGAAGCTTTCTTT.

The chain combines TRBV11-2 with TRBJ2-7; no definite D call. The CDR3 contains 15 residues. Trimming took off 1 base at V and 4 bases at J, with 14 bases between the two ends. CDR1 is SGHAT and CDR2 is FQNNGV in the germline V gene. The CDR3 nucleotides are TGTGCCAGCAGCTTAGGACCGGGTGGATCATACGAGCAGTACTTC. As protein: CASSLGPGGSYEQYF.

The CDR3 bases are TGTGCCAGCAGCTACCGGGACAGTAACCGAGGAGATACGCAGTATTTT. Amino acids: CASSYRDSNRGDTQYF. This rearrangement joins TRBV7-8 to TRBJ2-3; 7 bases are a match to TRBD1. This CDR3 region has 16 residues. Germline V gene sequence: CDR1 SGHVS, CDR2 FQNEAQ. V lost 4 bases, J lost 5 bases, and 12 bases stayed unmatched.

A few counts support this clone. The chain links TRBV11-2 to TRBJ2-1; possibly TRBD1 for D (6 bases). Trimming shortened V by 2 bases and J by 3 bases, and 8 bases separated the two germline ends. Germline CDR1 SGHAT, CDR2 FQNNGV. The CDR3 is 14 amino acids. CDR3 sequence: CASSLTGNYNEQFF. In DNA, the CDR3 is TGTGCCAGCAGCTTAACAGGGAACTACAATGAGCAGTTCTTC.

This clone showed up just a few times. The chain couples TRBV12-5 to TRBJ1-1; D is ambiguous. The CDR3 length is 12 residues. Germline V lookup: CDR1 LGHNT, CDR2 FRNRAP. Trimming pared 3 bases from V and 8 bases from J, leaving 10 bases between. The CDR3 is CASGLEAMEAFF. The CDR3 coding sequence is TGTGCTAGTGGTTTAGAAGCCATGGAAGCTTTCTTT. Full variable domain (missing parts from reference TRBV12-5 and TRBJ1-1): DARVTQTPRHKVTEMGQEVTMRCQPILGHNTVFWYRQTMMQGLELLAYFRNRAPLDDSGMPKDRFSAEMPDATLATLKIQPSEPRDSAVYFCASGLEAMEAFFGQGTRLTVV.

This chain joins TRBV6-4 and TRBJ2-6; D is unresolved. The V gene's germline CDR1 is MRHNA and CDR2 SNTAGT. Trimming took 6 bases from V and 0 from J, leaving 9 bases between them. The CDR3 has 15 amino acids. The CDR3 loop reads CASSSDSSGANVLTF. The CDR3 nucleotides are TGTGCCAGCAGCTCTGATAGCTCTGGGGCCAACGTCCTGACTTTC.

The genes are TRBV5-4 and TRBJ2-2, with 8 bases aligning to TRBD1. Per germline, CDR1 SGHNT and CDR2 YYREEE (reference sequence). The CDR3 loop spans 16 amino acids. Germline trimming cut 4 bases from V and 0 bases from J; bases unmatched to any gene: 5. This CDR3 is CASSSQGATNTGELFF. CDR3 DNA: TGTGCCAGCAGCAGTCAGGGGGCTACGAACACCGGGGAGCTGTTTTTT.

The J gene is TRBJ1-5, the V gene TRBV10-2; D call uncertain. Germline-derived CDR1 and CDR2 are WSHSY and SAAADI. Trimming cost V 2 bases and J 2 bases, with 13 bases left between them. The CDR3 covers 16 residues. The CDR3 nucleotides are TGCGCCAGCAGTGAGAGCGTAGGAGCCGGCAATCAGCCCCAGCATTTT. Translating gives CASSESVGAGNQPQHF.

The chain is built from TRBV27 and TRBJ2-2; the D is unclear. CDR3 length: 14 residues. The V gene lost 1 base and the J gene lost 1 base, with 4 bases spanning the gap. Germline V gene lookup returns CDR1 MNHEY and CDR2 SMNVEV (reference sequence). CDR3 loop: CASSLYGNTGELFF. DNA for the CDR3: TGTGCCAGCAGTTTATACGGGAACACCGGGGAGCTGTTTTTT.

The table lists this clone with a few counts. The CDR3 loop is CASRRGVSYEQYF. The CDR3, as DNA: TGTGCCAGCAGACGGGGGGTTTCCTACGAGCAGTACTTC. The rearrangement uses TRBV2 and TRBJ2-7, with 7 positions matching TRBD2. The CDR3 has 13 residues. Germline CDR1 reads SNHLY; CDR2 reads FYNNEI. V dropped 6 bases and J dropped 1; count of bases not matched to a gene: 3.

The chain has TRBV7-2 and TRBJ1-2; maybe TRBD1 (5 bases). There are 15 residues in the CDR3. Germline CDR1 is SGHTA and CDR2 is FQGNSA. Trimming removed 4 bases from V and 8 bases from J, with 20 bases in between. For the CDR3, the DNA is TGTGCCAGCAGCTCGAATTTATGGTCCCAGGGCGGCTACACCTTC. This gives the protein CASSSNLWSQGGYTF.

The CDR3 DNA reads as TGTGCCAGCAGCTTTACGCTTCCCGCAGCTGGAAACACCATATATTTT. Translation gives CASSFTLPAAGNTIYF. The chain couples TRBV7-9 to TRBJ1-3; the D is unclear. The V end was cut by 3 bases, the J end by 2 bases, with 14 bases between. This CDR3 region has 16 residues. Germline-derived CDR1 and CDR2 are SEHNR and FQNEAQ (reference sequence).

This clone came up a few times. The chain combines TRBV6-5 with TRBJ2-6, with 7 bases matching TRBD1. The CDR3 length is 15 residues. Germline V CDR1 and CDR2: MNHEY, SVGAGI. Trimming removed 6 bases from V and 2 bases from J; junction bases left unmatched: 4. CDR3 nucleotide sequence: TGTGCCAGCAGCCCAGACAGGGCTGGGGCCAACGTCCTGACTTTC. Its translation is CASSPDRAGANVLTF.

The chain is built from TRBV7-2 and TRBJ2-1; TRBD2 aligns across 8 bases. The CDR3 consists of 16 residues. The V segment lost 1 base and the J segment 8 bases; nucleotides outside the gene matches: 10. The V gene's germline CDR1 is SGHTA and CDR2 FQGNSA. The CDR3 region is CASSLEGSGIWDEQFF. In DNA form, the CDR3 reads TGTGCCAGCAGCTTAGAGGGTAGCGGGATTTGGGATGAGCAGTTCTTC.

The V gene is TRBV10-3, the J gene TRBJ2-1; 13 bases map to TRBD2. Losses at the gene ends were 8 bases for V and 9 bases for J; bases not matched to a gene: 1. The CDR3 runs to 12 residues. CDR1 is ENHRY, CDR2 SYGVKD, per germline. The CDR3 nucleotides read TGTGCCATCGGGACTAGCGGGACTGAGCAGTTCTTC. Amino acid sequence: CAIGTSGTEQFF.

A remark on this clone: One end of the junction is discordant with germline, which a read error may explain. This chain joins TRBV2 and TRBJ1-6; 8 bases are a match to TRBD1. Germline V gene data show CDR1 as SNHLY and CDR2 as FYNNEI. The CDR3 has 16 amino acids. The chain's CDR3 is CASKSGQANNNPPLHF. The CDR3 nucleotides read TGTGCCAGCAAATCGGGACAGGCTAATAATAATCCACCCCTCCACTTT.

The V gene is TRBV28, the J gene TRBJ1-1; D gene ambiguous. This CDR3 comprises 13 residues. Per germline, CDR1 MDHEN and CDR2 SYDVKM. V was trimmed by 4 bases and J by 0 bases, leaving 6 bases between them. The CDR3 spells CASSSPMNTEAFF. DNA of the CDR3: TGTGCCAGCAGTTCTCCTATGAACACTGAAGCTTTCTTT.

The rearrangement links TRBV10-1 to TRBJ2-5; possible D gene TRBD1, 6 bases. The length of the CDR3 is 13 residues. Germline V gene lookup returns CDR1 WNHNN and CDR2 SYGVQD (reference sequence). V was pared by 6 bases and J by 0 bases, with 8 bases between. The CDR3 DNA sequence: TGCGCCAGCAGCCGGGACAACCAAGAGACCCAGTACTTC. Its protein is CASSRDNQETQYF.

The chain is built from TRBV6-5 and TRBJ1-3; 7 nucleotides line up with TRBD1. Germline CDR1 MNHEY, CDR2 SVGAGI. This CDR3 is 15 amino acids long. J lost 6 bases, V lost 1 base, and 6 bases had no gene match. CDR3 bases: TGTGCCAGCAGTTACTTGAAGGGGGCTATAAACACCATATATTTT. Translation gives CASSYLKGAINTIYF.

CDR3 residues: CASKGQGRQPQHF. In nucleotides, the CDR3 is TGTGCCAGCAAGGGCCAGGGTCGGCAGCCCCAGCATTTT. The chain uses TRBV28 and TRBJ1-5; possible D gene TRBD1, 5 bases. Germline V lookup: CDR1 MDHEN, CDR2 SYDVKM. Trimming cost V 7 bases and J 7 bases, with 14 bases left between them. The CDR3 contains 13 residues.

The chain has TRBV29-1 and TRBJ2-3; possibly TRBD2 for D (5 bases). Germline CDR1 and CDR2: SQVTM and ANQGSEA. CDR3 length: 12 residues. Trimming pared 7 bases from V and 6 bases from J, leaving 14 bases between. The CDR3 DNA reads as TGCAGCGCTAGCCAGACTCCCGATACGCAGTATTTT. Amino acid sequence: CSASQTPDTQYF.

The chain recombines TRBV29-1 with TRBJ2-5; 9 bases line up with TRBD1. V shed 2 bases, J shed 2 bases, and the junction held 9 bases outside the gene matches. The V gene's germline CDR1 is SQVTM and CDR2 ANQGSEA. The length of the CDR3 is 16 residues. CDR3 residues: CSVETGQGGGQETQYF. DNA for the CDR3: TGCAGCGTTGAAACGGGACAGGGAGGTGGGCAAGAGACCCAGTACTTC.

In this sample, this clone turned up once. DNA of the CDR3: TGCGCCAGCAGCTTGGGGTTACTGGGAGCATTTCAAGAGACCCAGTACTTC. Translated, it gives CASSLGLLGAFQETQYF. The chain combines TRBV5-1 with TRBJ2-5; TRBD2 might be the D (5 bases). The CDR3 runs 17 residues. Germline V CDR1 and CDR2: SGHRS, YFSETQ. Trimming removed 0 bases from V and 2 bases from J, with 17 bases in between. Complete variable domain (other parts from reference TRBV5-1 and TRBJ2-5): KAGVTQTPRYLIKTRGQQVTLSCSPISGHRSVSWYQQTPGQGLQFLFEYFSETQRNKGNFPGRFSGRQFSNSRSEMNVSTLELGDSALYLCASSLGLLGAFQETQYFGPGTRLLVL.

V and J are TRBV2 and TRBJ1-1; D is uncertain. The CDR3 loop spans 15 amino acids. The V end was cut by 3 bases, the J end by 1 base, with 12 bases between. Germline V gene lookup returns CDR1 SNHLY and CDR2 FYNNEI. In DNA form, the CDR3 reads TGTGCCAGCAGTGACCCCCCAGGATCGAACACTGAAGCTTTCTTT. It is translated as CASSDPPGSNTEAFF. The whole variable domain, remainder taken from reference TRBV2 and TRBJ1-1, is EPEVTQTPSHQVTQMGQEVILRCVPISNHLYFYWYRQILGQKVEFLVSFYNNEISEKSEIFDDQFSVERPDGSNFTLKIRSTKLEDSAMYFCASSDPPGSNTEAFFGQGTRLTVV.

In this sample, this clone turned up a few times. The CDR3 is CASVPPGESEAFF. CDR3 bases: TGCGCCAGCGTTCCCCCGGGGGAGTCGGAAGCTTTCTTT. This chain joins TRBV5-1 and TRBJ1-1; perhaps TRBD1 as D (5 bases). This CDR3 comprises 13 residues. Germline CDR1 reads SGHRS; CDR2 reads YFSETQ. V was trimmed by 7 bases and J by 8 bases, leaving 18 bases between them.

The V call is TRBV4-1, the J call TRBJ1-4; TRBD1 matches at 7 bases. The CDR3 runs to 17 residues. Trimming removed 1 base from V and 7 bases from J; junction bases left unmatched: 12. CDR1 MGHRA and CDR2 YSYEKL come from the germline V gene. CDR3 nucleotide sequence: TGCGCCAGCAGCCAAGCGGGGATGACAGGGCTTCCTGAAAAACTGTTTTTT. Protein product: CASSQAGMTGLPEKLFF.